This TCR beta chain was captured in a study of tumor-infiltrating lymphocytes in primary liver carcinoma. The CDR3 is 15 residues long. V gave up 5 bases and J gave up 4 bases, with 17 bases separating them. This clonotype appeared once. The study co-extracted DNA and RNA from roughly 20-30 mg of unsorted bulk tissue. The researchers produced TCR beta cDNA from approximately 460 ng total RNA with a constant-region primer. Modified slightly, ARM-PCR produced TCR beta libraries over three nested multiplex PCR rounds. TRBV1-TRBV30 forward primers and a C-beta reverse primer were used in the first two PCR rounds, which each ran for around 10 cycles. TCRdb passed the multiplex PCR reads through MiXCR, listing each CDR3 protein once. Among approximately 110,000 distinct CDR3 sequences, 50% to 80% were seen once, and the ten largest hold 7.5% to 9%.

Material for sequencing was liver tumor tissue from sampling region 3. The subset was: tumor region T3, left-lateral pole. The sequence was collected from a woman aged 60-75 years with primary liver carcinoma and hepatitis B virus infection. J is TRBJ1-1 and V is TRBV12-3 or TRBV12-4, with D unclear. CDR3 amino acids: CASSDVGMVGTEAFF. Here the CDR3 DNA reads TGTGCCAGCAGTGACGTTGGGATGGTCGGCACTGAAGCTTTCTTT.